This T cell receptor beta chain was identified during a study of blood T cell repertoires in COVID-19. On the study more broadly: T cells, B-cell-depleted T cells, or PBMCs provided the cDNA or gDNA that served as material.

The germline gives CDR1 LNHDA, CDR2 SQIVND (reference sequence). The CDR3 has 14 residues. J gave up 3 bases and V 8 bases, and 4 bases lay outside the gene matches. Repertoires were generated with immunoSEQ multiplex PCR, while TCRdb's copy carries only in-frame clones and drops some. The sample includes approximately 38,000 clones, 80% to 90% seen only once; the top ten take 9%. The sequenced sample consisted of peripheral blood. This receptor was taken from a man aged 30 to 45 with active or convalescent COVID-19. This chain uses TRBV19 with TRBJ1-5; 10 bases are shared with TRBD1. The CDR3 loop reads CASRDRGFNQPQHF. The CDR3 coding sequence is TGTGCCAGTCGGGACAGGGGTTTCAATCAGCCCCAGCATTTT.